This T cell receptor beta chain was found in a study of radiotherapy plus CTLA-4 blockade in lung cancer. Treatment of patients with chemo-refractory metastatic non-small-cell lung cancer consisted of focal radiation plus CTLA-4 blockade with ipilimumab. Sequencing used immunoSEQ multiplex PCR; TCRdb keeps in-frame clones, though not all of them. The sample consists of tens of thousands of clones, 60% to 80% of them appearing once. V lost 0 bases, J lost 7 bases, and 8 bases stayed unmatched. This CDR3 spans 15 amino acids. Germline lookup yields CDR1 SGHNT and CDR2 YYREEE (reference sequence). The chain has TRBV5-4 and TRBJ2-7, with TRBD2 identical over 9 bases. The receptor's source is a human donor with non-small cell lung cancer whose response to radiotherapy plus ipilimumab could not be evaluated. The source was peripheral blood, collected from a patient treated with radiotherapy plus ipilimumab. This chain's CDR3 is CASSLVSLAGSEQYF. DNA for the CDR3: TGTGCCAGCAGCTTGGTAAGCCTAGCGGGGAGTGAGCAGTACTTC.